The next 15 T cell receptor beta chains were all read from a single sample in a study of blood T cell repertoires in COVID-19. Profiling relied on immunoSEQ multiplex PCR, and the TCRdb table lists in-frame clones only, not all of them. The sample lists roughly 250,000 clones; roughly 82% were seen once. Material for sequencing was peripheral blood. These receptors were obtained from a woman of 80 years or more with active or convalescent COVID-19.

The chain is built from TRBV5-1 and TRBJ2-1; 10 nucleotides match TRBD1. The length of the CDR3 is 16 residues. The junction had 8 bases not matched to a gene; V was cut back by 0 bases and J by 8 bases. Germline V gives CDR1 SGHRS, CDR2 YFSETQ. CDR3 amino acids: CASSLVRQGALDEQFF. The CDR3 DNA reads as TGCGCCAGCAGCTTGGTAAGACAGGGGGCGCTTGATGAGCAGTTCTTC.

This clone occurred once. The chain links TRBV4-2 to TRBJ2-3; 9 nucleotides agree with TRBD2. V lost 2 bases to trimming and J lost 7 bases; unmatched junction nucleotides: 7. This CDR3 region has 15 residues. Germline CDR1 and CDR2: LGHNA and YNFKEQ. In DNA, the CDR3 is TGTGCCAGCAGCCAAACGACTAGCGGATCACATACGCAGTATTTT. Protein product: CASSQTTSGSHTQYF.

V is TRBV5-6 and J is TRBJ1-1, with TRBD1 matching over 7 bases. CDR1 and CDR2 from the germline V gene are SGHDT and YYEEEE. Trimming removed 0 bases from V and 1 base from J; junction bases left unmatched: 6. The CDR3 runs 16 residues. The CDR3 DNA follows: TGTGCCAGCAGCTTGGACGGGACAGCCACGAACACTGAAGCTTTCTTT. Protein product: CASSLDGTATNTEAFF. Full variable domain (remainder filled in from reference TRBV5-6 and TRBJ1-1): DAGVTQSPTHLIKTRGQQVTLRCSPKSGHDTVSWYQQALGQGPQFIFQYYEEEERQRGNFPDRFSGHQFPNYSSELNVNALLLGDSALYLCASSLDGTATNTEAFFGQGTRLTVV.

The genes are TRBV6-5 and TRBJ1-5, with TRBD1 matching over 8 bases. Trimming at V came to 5 bases and at J to 3 bases, leaving 6 bases not matched to a gene. CDR1 is MNHEY and CDR2 is SVGAGI in the germline V gene. The CDR3 extends over 15 amino acids. The CDR3 loop reads CASSRTGKSNQPQHF. The DNA of the CDR3 is TGTGCCAGCAGTAGGACAGGGAAATCCAATCAGCCCCAGCATTTT.

The chain links TRBV28 to TRBJ2-4, with 8 positions matching TRBD2. V dropped 5 bases and J dropped 3; count of bases not matched to a gene: 9. The CDR3 length is 16 residues. The germline V gene has CDR1 MDHEN and CDR2 SYDVKM. Here the CDR3 reads CASSPWRGADKNIQYF. In nucleotides, the CDR3 is TGTGCCAGCAGTCCCTGGCGGGGGGCTGACAAAAACATTCAGTACTTC.

The chain joins TRBV9 to TRBJ1-2, with D maybe TRBD1 (5 bases). The CDR3 is made up of 14 amino acids. V lost 0 bases and J lost 4, with 10 bases in between. Germline CDR1 and CDR2: SGDLS and YYNGEE. The CDR3 DNA reads as TGTGCCAGCAGCGTAGATCAGGGAGGCTATGGCTACACCTTC. Its protein is CASSVDQGGYGYTF.

This clone occurred a few times. CDR3 region: CATSRSLEKLFF. CDR3 coding DNA: TGTGCCACCAGCAGGTCCCTTGAAAAACTGTTTTTT. This rearrangement joins TRBV15 to TRBJ1-4, with D unresolved. V was cut by 3 bases and J by 7 bases, with 6 bases left in between. CDR3 size: 12 residues. Germline V gene sequence: CDR1 LNHNV, CDR2 YYDKDF (reference sequence).

Comment on this clone: Other DNA sequences in the same sample also yield this CDR3. The rearrangement joins TRBV5-1 to TRBJ2-2; TRBD1 agrees at 10 bases. After removal of 4 bases from V and 5 bases from J, the junction contained 5 bases not matched to a gene. The CDR3 consists of 15 residues. Germline V gene sequence: CDR1 SGHRS, CDR2 YFSETQ. CDR3 nucleotide sequence: TGCGCCAGCAGCGGACAGGGGGTAGGGACCGGGGAGCTGTTTTTT. It translates to CASSGQGVGTGELFF.

The chain is built from TRBV28 and TRBJ1-2; 9 bases map to TRBD1. J lost 6 bases, V lost 3 bases, and 11 bases had no gene match. Germline values: CDR1 MDHEN, CDR2 SYDVKM. The CDR3 is 16 amino acids. CDR3 DNA sequence: TGTGCCAGCAGTTTCCGGGACAGGGCTGTGGGACATGGCTACACCTTC. Its protein is CASSFRDRAVGHGYTF.

The chain employs TRBV6-5 and TRBJ1-6, with unresolved D. CDR1 and CDR2 (germline): MNHEY, SVGAGI. Trimming took off 6 bases at V and 0 bases at J, with 9 bases between the two ends. The CDR3 consists of 15 residues. The CDR3 region is CASSSVSSYNSPLHF. The CDR3 nucleotides read TGTGCCAGCAGCTCGGTGAGCTCCTATAATTCACCCCTCCACTTT.

This rearrangement joins TRBV5-4 to TRBJ1-2; D is unresolved. CDR1 is SGHNT, CDR2 YYREEE, per germline (reference sequence). V was trimmed by 3 bases and J by 2 bases, leaving 11 bases between them. The CDR3 runs to 14 residues. In nucleotides, the CDR3 is TGTGCCAGCAGCTATAAATTCAGAAACTATGGCTACACCTTC. As protein: CASSYKFRNYGYTF.

This clone was found a few times. The chain combines TRBV28 with TRBJ1-1, with D possibly being TRBD1 (5 bases). The CDR3 covers 13 residues. From germline, CDR1 is MDHEN and CDR2 SYDVKM. V shed 2 bases and J shed 11 bases, with 15 bases lying between them. The CDR3 region is CASSLAITGDAFF. The CDR3 DNA reads TGTGCCAGCAGTTTAGCGATTACGGGGGACGCTTTCTTT.

This clone was observed a handful of times. V gene TRBV28 combines with J gene TRBJ2-3; 9 bases fit TRBD2. The CDR3 consists of 15 residues. CDR1 and CDR2 from the germline V gene are MDHEN and SYDVKM. J was trimmed by 1 base and V by 8 bases; bases with no gene match: 7. DNA of the CDR3: TGTGCCAGCCGGGGAGCTAGCGGGGGCACAGATACGCAGTATTTT. Translation: CASRGASGGTDTQYF.

The V and J genes are TRBV12-2 and TRBJ2-7; the DNA was not used to check the table's D call, TRBD2. TRBV12-2 is a pseudogene locus. The CDR3 is 16 amino acids. The CDR3 DNA is TGTGCAAGTCGCCCTTTGAGGACTAGCGGGCCCTACGAGCAGTACTTC. Its translation is CASRPLRTSGPYEQYF.

This clone appeared a single time. V gene TRBV5-1 combines with J gene TRBJ2-7; 10 bases line up with TRBD2. Germline V gene sequence: CDR1 SGHRS, CDR2 YFSETQ. This CDR3 contains 19 residues. V was clipped by 1 base and J by 0 bases; unmatched bases: 13. The CDR3, as DNA: TGCGCCAGCAGCTTGACCCCTCGAACCGGGACTAGCGTCTCCTACGAGCAGTACTTC. Translation gives CASSLTPRTGTSVSYEQYF.